The T cell receptor beta chain under discussion was sequenced for a study of sequential checkpoint blockade in melanoma (dated by TCRdb to about 2019). For context, the study as a whole: Patients were assigned by 1:1 randomization to either first-line nivolumab followed by ipilimumab (arm A) or ipilimumab followed by nivolumab (arm B). Maintenance nivolumab was given following each of the two trial sequences.

Of note for this clone: This receptor's antigen is unknown. No base qualities exist here, and no much larger clone lies one base off it.

The meaning of the sample's treatment or condition label: randomized to nivolumab then ipilimumab (arm A) or the reverse (arm B). None of the patients in the trial had previously been given DNA-damaging chemotherapy. Thawed PBMCs were sorted on a FACS Aria II flow cytometer to isolate live CD3+CD8+ cells negative for CD19 and CD56. The samples were obtained from melanoma patients enrolled in CheckMate 064, an open-label, randomized phase II trial testing sequential checkpoint blockade. Peripheral blood mononuclear cells were collected by leukapheresis, purified with Ficoll-Paque, and frozen in human serum with approximately 9.4% DMSO. Right after sorting, the blood CD3+CD8+ cells were verified to be >98% pure, and DNA extraction followed. The CDR3, cysteine through phenylalanine, is 14 amino acids long. This entry keeps only the CDR3 DNA: 42 bases, framed from base 1. Taken from the germline V gene (reference sequence), the CDR1 and CDR2 loops are SGHNT and YYREEE. Deletion took 5 bases off V and 3 bases off J, with a span of 14 bases between the germline ends.

Overall results and qualifications from the work: Validation of the response-prediction model combining TCR metrics and mutation burden is needed in larger, independent patient cohorts.

The immunoSEQ Assay was used to immunosequence TCRbeta CDR3 regions from genomic DNA. Before high-throughput sequencing, the genomic DNA was amplified using bias-controlled multiplex PCR. The source study handled its data this way. To quantify the absolute abundance of each unique TCRbeta CDR3 region, the sequences were collapsed and filtered. Clonality, defined as 1 minus Pielou's evenness, was calculated using only productive rearrangements. A previously published method was used to identify clones with significantly greater frequencies in on-treatment samples than in baseline samples. In its TCRdb copy, this immuneACCESS table keeps in-frame sequences only and misses some clones. Where compared with another copy, unresolved V genes explain less than half of these, and the others have no known cause. The V and J calls and clone size are taken from that table; D and trimming were inferred from the DNA. The sample yields about 37,000 clones; 70% to 90% were counted once. The top ten hold about 5.5% of the sample.

The chain was built from TRBV5-4 and TRBJ1-1; the D gene lacks a confident call. The origin of this receptor is a human donor with melanoma. Sequenced material: CD8+ T cells sorted from blood (inferred from file names), taken from a patient given nivolumab and ipilimumab in sequence. The encoded CDR3 is CASRAGEVDTEAFF. The sequenced DNA is TGTGCCAGCAGGGCCGGGGAGGTCGACACTGAAGCTTTCTTT.